This T cell receptor beta chain appears in the sequencing data of a study of cytomegalovirus exposure and HLA in healthy donors. For the study at large: In a later analysis, it was reported that the approximately 120 validation repertoires had been produced on the same platform as the 500 to 750 repertoires belonging to the first cohort. The study's findings and limits: Overall, around 160 TCR beta chains were annotated as cytomegalovirus-associated.

The V segment lost 5 bases and the J segment 2 bases; nucleotides outside the gene matches: 6. CDR3 length: 15 amino acids. From germline, CDR1 is MNHNS and CDR2 SASEGT. Some clones are missing from TCRdb's copy, which holds only in-frame ones; the method was immunoSEQ multiplex PCR. The table records 190,000 or so clones, more than 65% of them present only once. As regards this clone: Its specificity is not known.

This TCR derives from a woman aged 18 to 35 in good health and CMV-seropositive. The V gene is TRBV6-1, the J gene TRBJ2-3; the match to TRBD1 covers 8 bases. Sequencing was done on a sample of PBMCs. As DNA, the CDR3 is TGTGCCAGCAGTTCCCGGGACAGGTCCACAGATACGCAGTATTTT. Its protein product is CASSSRDRSTDTQYF.